Reported below is one T cell receptor (beta chain). This clonotype was seen many times. What this receptor recognizes is not known. Base qualities are not at hand, and no much larger clone is one base apart. The sample is drawn from a study. Trimming costs V 6 bases and J 1 base, and their ends lie 9 bases apart. Counted from cysteine to phenylalanine, this CDR3 has 13 amino acids. Only the CDR3 region is kept as DNA, spanning 39 bases read in frame from base 1. Taken from the germline V gene, the CDR1 and CDR2 loops are KGHSH and LQKENI. This sample was sequenced with an Illumina MiSeq. TCRdb reanalyzed the raw reads on its own, using fastp at Q25 for trimming and MiXCR for clone calling, and kept in-frame beta chains. Duplicate CDR3 protein sequences are folded into a single record with the most common DNA and genes. This sample gives roughly 5,800 distinct CDR3 sequences in total; about 9.2% of them show up just once. The top ten constitute around 5% of the sample.

Rearrangement joined TRBV18 to TRBJ1-1, with the D segment identity uncertain. The TCR comes from a human donor with rheumatoid arthritis. Sequenced: CD4+ T cells from synovial fluid. In nucleotides, the sequence is TGTGCCAGCTCGCTAAATGGGAACACTGAAGCTTTCTTT. Its translation is CASSLNGNTEAFF.